The text below deals with one T cell receptor beta chain. Its antigen is undetermined. The sample originates from a study of radiation and T cells in renal cell carcinoma. Time point denoted: baseline pretreatment blood. Treatment defined: 15 Gy SBRT to primary tumor, nephrectomy 4 weeks later. Radiation-treated patients gave blood at baseline, week 2 and week 4. General observations from the study: In blood, top tumor clones expanded by 2 weeks, shrinking by 4.

Germline CDR1 is LNHNV and CDR2 is YYDKDF (reference sequence). Trimming at V came to 6 bases and at J to 2 bases, leaving 4 bases not matched to a gene. The CDR3 covers 15 residues. Sequencing used immunoSEQ multiplex PCR; TCRdb keeps in-frame clones, though not all of them. The sample comprises about 150,000 clones, roughly 90% of which are singletons, and about 4.3% rests with the top ten. The V gene is TRBV15, the J gene TRBJ1-5; 10 bases fit TRBD1. This clonotype was obtained from a woman between 65 and 79 years old with renal cell carcinoma. The source was blood, collected from a patient whose treatment included radiotherapy and nephrectomy. Here the CDR3 DNA reads TGTGCCACCAGGCGGGACAGGGGAGGCAATCAGCCCCAGCATTTT. Translating it yields CATRRDRGGNQPQHF.